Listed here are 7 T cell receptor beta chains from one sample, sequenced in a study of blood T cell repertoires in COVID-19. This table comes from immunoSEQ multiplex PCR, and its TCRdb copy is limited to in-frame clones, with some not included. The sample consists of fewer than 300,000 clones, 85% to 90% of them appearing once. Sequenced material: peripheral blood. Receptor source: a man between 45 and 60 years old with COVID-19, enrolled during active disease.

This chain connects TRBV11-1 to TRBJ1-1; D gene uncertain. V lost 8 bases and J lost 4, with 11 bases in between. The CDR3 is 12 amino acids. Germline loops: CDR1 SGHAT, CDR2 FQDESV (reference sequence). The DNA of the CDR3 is TGTGCCAGCGAGGCGGGGAGCACTGAAGCTTTCTTT. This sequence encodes CASEAGSTEAFF.

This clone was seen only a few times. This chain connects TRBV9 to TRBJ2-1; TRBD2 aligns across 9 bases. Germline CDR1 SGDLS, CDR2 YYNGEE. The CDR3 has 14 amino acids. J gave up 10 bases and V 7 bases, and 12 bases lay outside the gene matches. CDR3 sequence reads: CASGPGLALWEQFF. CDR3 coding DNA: TGTGCCAGCGGACCGGGACTAGCCTTATGGGAGCAGTTCTTC. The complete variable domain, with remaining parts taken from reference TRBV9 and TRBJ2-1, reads DSGVTQTPKHLITATGQRVTLRCSPRSGDLSVYWYQQSLDQGLQFLIQYYNGEERAKGNILERFSAQQFPDLHSELNLSSLELGDSALYFCASGPGLALWEQFFGPGTRLTVL.

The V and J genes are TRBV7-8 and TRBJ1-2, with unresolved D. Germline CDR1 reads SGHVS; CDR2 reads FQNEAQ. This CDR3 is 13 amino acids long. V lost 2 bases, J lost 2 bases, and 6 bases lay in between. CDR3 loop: CASSLSQNYGYTF. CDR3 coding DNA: TGTGCCAGCAGCTTATCGCAGAACTATGGCTACACCTTC.

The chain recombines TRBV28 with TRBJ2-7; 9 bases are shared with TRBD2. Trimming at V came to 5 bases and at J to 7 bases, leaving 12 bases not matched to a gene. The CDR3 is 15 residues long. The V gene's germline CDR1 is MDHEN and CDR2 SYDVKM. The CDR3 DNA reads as TGTGCCAGCAGTACCCGGCTAGCGGGGCCTGAGGAGCAGTACTTC. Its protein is CASSTRLAGPEEQYF. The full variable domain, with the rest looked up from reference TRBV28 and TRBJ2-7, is DVKVTQSSRYLVKRTGEKVFLECVQDMDHENMFWYRQDPGLGLRLIYFSYDVKMKEKGDIPEGYSVSREKKERFSLILESASTNQTSMYLCASSTRLAGPEEQYFGPGTRLTVT.

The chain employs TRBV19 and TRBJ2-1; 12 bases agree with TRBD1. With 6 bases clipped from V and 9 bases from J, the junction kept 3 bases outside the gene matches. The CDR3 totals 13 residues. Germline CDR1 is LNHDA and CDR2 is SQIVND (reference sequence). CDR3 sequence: CASRGQGASEQFF. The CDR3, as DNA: TGTGCCAGTAGGGGACAGGGGGCGAGTGAGCAGTTCTTC.

The CDR3 spells CATSDPPPRRRLYEQYF. The CDR3 DNA reads as TGTGCCACCAGTGACCCACCCCCGAGGAGGAGGCTCTACGAGCAGTACTTC. The chain carries TRBV24-1 and TRBJ2-7, with D perhaps TRBD2 (5 bases). Germline assignment: CDR1 KGHDR and CDR2 SFDVKD. The CDR3 is 17 amino acids. The V end was cut by 4 bases, the J end by 3 bases, with 21 bases between.

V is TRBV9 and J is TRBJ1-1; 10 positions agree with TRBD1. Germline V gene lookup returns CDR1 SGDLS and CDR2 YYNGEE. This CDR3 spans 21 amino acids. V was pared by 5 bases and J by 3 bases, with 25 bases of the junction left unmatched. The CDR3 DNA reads TGTGCCAGCAGTCTATCATCCCCCCGGGGACAGGGGATTCGTGGGGACACTGAAGCTTTCTTT. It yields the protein CASSLSSPRGQGIRGDTEAFF.